The 20 T cell receptor beta chains listed next were all sequenced from one sample in a study of T cell repertoires in cytomegalovirus infection. TCRdb redid the calling of the reads with MiXCR, one entry per CDR3 protein. Counted here are about 920,000 distinct CDR3 sequences, approximately 30% occurring once; the ten biggest clones make up under 15%. Their cognate antigens are unknown. The input for sequencing was cultured CD8+ T cells from PBMCs, taken from culture after CMV antigen stimulation. Source of these receptors: a human donor in good health (CMV status not recorded). Some clones in this sample may be carry-over from other donors' samples.

The V call is TRBV5-6, the J call TRBJ1-2; D is undetermined. Trimming removed 3 bases from V and 3 bases from J, with 3 bases in between. The CDR3 has 11 amino acids. CDR1 and CDR2 from the germline V gene are SGHDT and YYEEEE. The CDR3 sequence: CASSSYYGYTF. DNA of the CDR3: TGTGCCAGCAGCTCCTACTATGGCTACACCTTC.

The chain employs TRBV5-4 and TRBJ2-7, with 7 bases aligning to TRBD1. Germline-derived CDR1 and CDR2 are SGHNT and YYREEE (reference sequence). V lost 0 bases and J lost 6; bases outside the gene matches: 6. There are 14 residues in the CDR3. CDR3 DNA: TGTGCCAGCAGCTTGGACAACAGGGGCCCCGAGCAGTACTTC. Translated, it gives CASSLDNRGPEQYF.

This chain links TRBV7-9 with TRBJ2-4; TRBD1 matches at 7 bases. Germline assignment: CDR1 SEHNR and CDR2 FQNEAQ (reference sequence). The CDR3 runs 16 residues. J lost 4 bases, V lost 1 base, and 7 bases had no gene match. Here the CDR3 reads CASSLVSGTEKNIQYF. Written as DNA, the CDR3 is TGTGCCAGCAGCTTAGTGTCCGGGACAGAAAAAAACATTCAGTACTTC.

This clonotype was recorded many times. The genes are TRBV7-6 and TRBJ2-5; TRBD2 matches 10 bases. After removal of 1 base from V and 1 base from J, the junction contained 9 bases not matched to a gene. The CDR3 contains 18 residues. The germline gives CDR1 SGHVS, CDR2 FNYEAQ. CDR3 sequence (DNA): TGTGCCAGCAGCTTAGTGGATGCTAGCGGGGGAATCCAAGAGACCCAGTACTTC. Its translation is CASSLVDASGGIQETQYF.

The CDR3 DNA sequence: TGTGCCAGCTGTCCGGGACTAGCTTTAGATACGCAGTATTTT. Residues: CASCPGLALDTQYF. The chain joins TRBV27 to TRBJ2-3; 9 bases align to TRBD2. V shed 8 bases and J 5 bases; nucleotides not matched to a gene: 8. Germline V gene lookup returns CDR1 MNHEY and CDR2 SMNVEV (reference sequence). The CDR3 length is 14 residues.

This chain joins TRBV5-4 and TRBJ2-3; D gene unclear. From germline, CDR1 is SGHNT and CDR2 YYREEE (reference sequence). The CDR3 consists of 19 residues. V was shortened by 0 bases and J by 1 base, with 21 bases between the two germline ends. The CDR3 protein is CASSLAFFGPPARTDTQYF. CDR3 coding DNA: TGTGCCAGCAGCTTGGCCTTTTTCGGACCCCCGGCCCGCACAGATACGCAGTATTTT.

This chain joins TRBV19 and TRBJ1-2; 7 positions match TRBD1. V was pared by 3 bases and J by 3 bases, with 4 bases of the junction left unmatched. This CDR3 spans 14 amino acids. The V gene's germline CDR1 is LNHDA and CDR2 SQIVND (reference sequence). This CDR3 reads CASSIGGTDYGYTF. CDR3 coding DNA: TGTGCCAGTAGTATCGGCGGGACAGACTATGGCTACACCTTC.

The DNA of the CDR3 is TGTGCCAGCTCACCACAGAACATTCTCTACGAGCAGTACTTC. Protein product: CASSPQNILYEQYF. This chain links TRBV18 with TRBJ2-7; D is ambiguous. The CDR3 is made up of 14 amino acids. Germline CDR1 is KGHSH and CDR2 is LQKENI. Trimming stripped 1 base from V and 3 bases from J, with 10 bases between.

Remarks on this clonotype: At one end, the junction sequence differs from germline, possibly due to a read error. The rearrangement joins TRBV14 to TRBJ2-1, with D tentatively TRBD2 (5 bases). The germline gives CDR1 SGHDN, CDR2 FVKESK. The CDR3 is 16 residues long. CDR3 residues: CASNQEERGWYNEQFF. CDR3 sequence (DNA): TGTGCCAGCAACCAAGAAGAACGGGGATGGTACAATGAGCAGTTCTTC.

The J gene is TRBJ2-1, the V gene TRBV7-6, with 8 positions matching TRBD2. Trimming at V came to 0 bases and at J to 4 bases, leaving 8 bases not matched to a gene. Germline lookup yields CDR1 SGHVS and CDR2 FNYEAQ. The CDR3 extends over 17 amino acids. The CDR3 reads CASSLAIGGAPYNEQFF. For the CDR3, the DNA is TGTGCCAGCAGCTTAGCGATCGGGGGGGCCCCGTACAATGAGCAGTTCTTC. Using reference TRBV7-6 and TRBJ2-1 for the parts outside the CDR3, the full variable domain is GAGVSQSPRYKVTKRGQDVALRCDPISGHVSLYWYRQALGQGPEFLTYFNYEAQQDKSGLPNDRFSAERPEGSISTLTIQRTEQRDSAMYRCASSLAIGGAPYNEQFFGPGTRLTVL.

This clonotype was seen a few times. The genes are TRBV6-6 and TRBJ2-1; TRBD2 is a possible D gene (6 bases). The germline V gene has CDR1 MNHNY and CDR2 SVGAGI (reference sequence). Trimming pared 2 bases from V and 1 base from J, leaving 9 bases between. CDR3 length: 15 amino acids. In DNA, the CDR3 is TGTGCCAGCAGTTACGGCGGGACGTCCTACAATGAGCAGTTCTTC. It is translated as CASSYGGTSYNEQFF.

The V gene is TRBV11-2, the J gene TRBJ2-7, with 11 nucleotides matching TRBD2. The CDR3 has 15 amino acids. Unmatched junction bases numbered 12, after V lost 5 bases and J lost 9 bases. CDR1 is SGHAT and CDR2 is FQNNGV in the germline V gene. The CDR3 DNA reads as TGTGCCAGCAGCCTTCTAGCGGGGGGCCTACGAGGGCAGTACTTC. Residues: CASSLLAGGLRGQYF.

This chain connects TRBV5-1 to TRBJ1-1; 9 nucleotides match TRBD1. The CDR3 runs 17 residues. J lost 1 base, V lost 4 bases, and 11 bases had no gene match. Germline loops: CDR1 SGHRS, CDR2 YFSETQ. CDR3 amino acids: CASSPPRTGVGNTEAFF. Written as DNA, the CDR3 is TGCGCCAGCAGCCCACCGAGGACAGGGGTTGGGAACACTGAAGCTTTCTTT.

This clonotype was recorded at least ten times. This chain connects TRBV7-8 to TRBJ1-1; D possibly corresponds to TRBD1 (6 bases). The germline CDR1 and CDR2 sequences are SGHVS and FQNEAQ. V was cut by 0 bases and J by 3 bases, with 17 bases left in between. The CDR3 length is 17 residues. CDR3 DNA sequence: TGTGCCAGCAGCTTAGCGACGGTTATGGGGGCGCACACTGAAGCTTTCTTT. This gives the protein CASSLATVMGAHTEAFF.

The chain employs TRBV19 and TRBJ1-1; D may be TRBD1 (6 bases). Germline-derived CDR1 and CDR2 are LNHDA and SQIVND (reference sequence). This CDR3 is built from 16 residues. Deletions cut 5 bases from V and 0 bases from J, with 16 bases between. Here the CDR3 reads CASSLLYRDMNTEAFF. CDR3 in DNA: TGTGCCAGTAGTTTACTCTACAGGGATATGAACACTGAAGCTTTCTTT.

This clonotype was detected only a few times. The V call is TRBV5-1, the J call TRBJ1-1; D may be TRBD1 (5 bases). The CDR3 is made up of 17 amino acids. Trimming pared 4 bases from V and 4 bases from J, leaving 23 bases between. The germline V gene has CDR1 SGHRS and CDR2 YFSETQ. Here the CDR3 reads CASSPTTGLAGGTEAFF. CDR3 nucleotides: TGCGCCAGCAGCCCAACAACCGGACTCGCGGGGGGCACTGAAGCTTTCTTT.

This clonotype was recorded at least ten times. The chain combines TRBV6-6 with TRBJ2-2; no reliable D call. The V end lost 7 bases, the J end lost 4 bases, and 4 bases lay between the germline ends. Looked up from germline, CDR1 is MNHNY and CDR2 is SVGAGI (reference sequence). This CDR3 contains 11 residues. The CDR3 DNA is TGTGCCAGCACCTCCACCGGGGAGCTGTTTTTT. Translating gives CASTSTGELFF.

V usage is TRBV7-8 and J usage is TRBJ1-2; tentatively, D is TRBD1 (6 bases). Germline V CDR1 and CDR2: SGHVS, FQNEAQ. Deletions cut 7 bases from V and 8 bases from J, with 23 bases between. The CDR3 has 15 residues. As DNA, the CDR3 is TGTGCCAGCATTCGGGATCCAGGGGCCCTTATGGGCTACACCTTC. It translates to CASIRDPGALMGYTF.

This clonotype has just a few counts. This chain links TRBV5-6 with TRBJ1-1, with 7 bases that match TRBD1. The germline CDR1 and CDR2 sequences are SGHDT and YYEEEE. Trimming removed 1 base from V and 5 bases from J; junction bases left unmatched: 5. This CDR3 contains 14 residues. The CDR3 loop reads CASSLKDRRTEAFF. CDR3 coding DNA: TGTGCCAGCAGCTTGAAGGACAGGCGGACTGAAGCTTTCTTT.

The chain combines TRBV27 with TRBJ1-1; D is perhaps TRBD1 (6 bases). Trimming took 3 bases from V and 0 from J, leaving 17 bases between them. From germline, CDR1 is MNHEY and CDR2 SMNVEV (reference sequence). The CDR3 runs 17 residues. CDR3 DNA: TGTGCCAGCAGTTTGAGCGGGGGCCACACCATGAACACTGAAGCTTTCTTT. Translated, it gives CASSLSGGHTMNTEAFF.